One sample yielded the 13 T cell receptor beta chains listed below, sequenced in a study of Ad26.COV2.S vaccination and SARS-CoV-2 variants. Assay: immunoSEQ multiplex PCR; the TCRdb copy retains only in-frame clones and omits some. The repertoire holds hundreds of thousands of clones, with around 87% as singletons. Treatment given: roughly 18 received Ad26.COV2.S at low or high dose, single or two shots; about 5 received placebo; per-sample allocation not given. Sampling was performed 63 days after the first vaccine or placebo injection. The sample in question was peripheral blood, obtained in a trial of Ad26.COV2.S vaccine versus placebo. The receptors stem from a person between 18 and 59 years old who received the Ad26.COV2.S COVID-19 vaccine or a placebo.

V usage is TRBV30 and J usage is TRBJ1-5; D is unclear. CDR1 GTSNPN and CDR2 SVGIG come from the germline V gene (reference sequence). CDR3 length: 13 residues. V lost 2 bases and J 7 bases, leaving 12 bases between the germline ends. The CDR3 here is CAWSPGEGQPQHF. The CDR3, as DNA: TGTGCCTGGAGTCCAGGAGAAGGGCAGCCCCAGCATTTT.

This clone was seen once. The V and J genes are TRBV3-1 (or the pseudogene TRBV3-2) and TRBJ2-3; TRBD1 or TRBD2 may be the D gene (5 bases each). Germline V gives CDR1 LGHDT, CDR2 YNNKEL (reference sequence). Deletions cut 4 bases from V and 0 bases from J, with 17 bases between. This CDR3 comprises 17 residues. The CDR3 nucleotides are TGTGCCAGCAGCCTATGGGGGTACAAAACTAGCACAGATACGCAGTATTTT. This encodes CASSLWGYKTSTDTQYF.

The chain recombines TRBV12-5 with TRBJ1-4; D is perhaps TRBD1 (6 bases). V dropped 6 bases and J dropped 7 bases, with 15 bases sitting between them. Germline V gene sequence: CDR1 LGHNT, CDR2 FRNRAP. The CDR3 runs to 14 residues. DNA of the CDR3: TGTGCTAGTGGGAGAGACAGGTTTAGTGAAAAACTGTTTTTT. It codes for CASGRDRFSEKLFF. Based on the CDR3 plus reference TRBV12-5 and TRBJ1-4, the full variable domain is DARVTQTPRHKVTEMGQEVTMRCQPILGHNTVFWYRQTMMQGLELLAYFRNRAPLDDSGMPKDRFSAEMPDATLATLKIQPSEPRDSAVYFCASGRDRFSEKLFFGSGTQLSVL.

The rearrangement uses TRBV28 and TRBJ1-4; D may be TRBD1 (6 bases). CDR3 length: 16 amino acids. Germline values: CDR1 MDHEN, CDR2 SYDVKM. The V and J ends lost 6 bases and 0 bases respectively, with 14 bases between them. The CDR3 loop reads CASSPTGFATNEKLFF. The CDR3 coding sequence is TGTGCCAGCAGCCCGACAGGTTTCGCAACTAATGAAAAACTGTTTTTT.

The rearrangement joins TRBV27 to TRBJ2-2; D uncertain. Germline V CDR1 and CDR2: MNHEY, SMNVEV (reference sequence). V was clipped by 1 base and J by 0 bases, with 9 bases between them. The CDR3 is 16 residues long. The DNA of the CDR3 is TGTGCCAGCAGTTTATTGCTCTCTTCGAACACCGGGGAGCTGTTTTTT. Translation gives CASSLLLSSNTGELFF.

V usage is TRBV25-1 and J usage is TRBJ1-2, with a weak D call TRBD1 (6 bases). CDR1 and CDR2 (germline): MGHDK, SYGVNS. The V and J ends lost 3 bases and 1 base respectively, with 12 bases between them. This CDR3 comprises 15 residues. The CDR3 protein is CASSDDRLGNYGYTF. DNA for the CDR3: TGTGCCAGCAGTGATGACAGGTTAGGTAACTATGGCTACACCTTC.

In DNA form, the CDR3 reads TGTGCCAGCACAGACAGCTCCTACGAGCAGTACTTC. Translating gives CASTDSSYEQYF. The chain couples TRBV2 to TRBJ2-7; tentative D call: TRBD1 (5 bases). V lost 7 bases, J lost 0 bases, and 7 bases lay in between. The CDR3 spans 12 residues. Per the germline V gene, CDR1 is SNHLY and CDR2 is FYNNEI.

The rearrangement joins TRBV7-9 to TRBJ1-2, with D perhaps TRBD1 (6 bases). V lost 4 bases, J lost 6 bases, and 18 bases lay in between. Germline V gives CDR1 SEHNR, CDR2 FQNEAQ (reference sequence). The CDR3 extends over 15 amino acids. The CDR3 region has the DNA TGTGCCAGCAGCTCGCCACAGGGATTCGTCGATGGCTACACCTTC. Translation gives CASSSPQGFVDGYTF.

V gene TRBV5-1 combines with J gene TRBJ2-1; weak D call: TRBD2 (6 bases). Trimming removed 5 bases at V and 10 bases at J, with 10 bases between. Germline V CDR1 and CDR2: SGHRS, YFSETQ. CDR3 length: 11 amino acids. CDR3 nucleotide sequence: TGCGCCAGCAGGAGTCTAGCGGAGCAGTTCTTC. This codes for CASRSLAEQFF.

V gene TRBV6-5 combines with J gene TRBJ1-5, with D perhaps matching TRBD1 (5 bases). Germline CDR1 is MNHEY and CDR2 is SVGAGI. The V gene lost 2 bases and the J gene lost 5 bases, with 10 bases spanning the gap. The CDR3 runs to 14 residues. CDR3 loop: CASSYGGFHQPQHF. DNA for the CDR3: TGTGCCAGCAGTTACGGGGGATTCCATCAGCCCCAGCATTTT.

The chain couples TRBV30 to TRBJ1-6; D is unclear. The CDR3 runs to 14 residues. V was clipped by 5 bases and J by 5 bases, with 13 bases between them. CDR1 and CDR2 from the germline V gene are GTSNPN and SVGIG (reference sequence). CDR3 amino acids: CAWHRTSDNSPLHF. CDR3 bases: TGTGCCTGGCATAGAACCTCGGATAATTCACCCCTCCACTTT.

This clone was seen just once. The chain links TRBV28 to TRBJ2-2; tentatively, D is TRBD1 (6 bases). CDR1 MDHEN and CDR2 SYDVKM come from the germline V gene. The CDR3 is 16 residues long. V was trimmed by 6 bases and J by 12 bases, leaving 26 bases between them. Here the CDR3 DNA reads TGTGCCAGCAGGACGGGACAACCTGTTAATCAGGGGAAGCTGTTTTTT. This codes for CASRTGQPVNQGKLFF.

This clone was seen a handful of times. The chain is built from TRBV30 and TRBJ1-2; weak D call: TRBD1 (6 bases). Between the trimmed V and J ends, which lost 4 bases and 5 bases, there was a span of 14 bases. The CDR3 spans 13 residues. Germline V lookup: CDR1 GTSNPN, CDR2 SVGIG (reference sequence). The CDR3 nucleotides read TGTGCCTGGAATCCCGGGACAACTTATGGCTACACCTTC. It codes for CAWNPGTTYGYTF.